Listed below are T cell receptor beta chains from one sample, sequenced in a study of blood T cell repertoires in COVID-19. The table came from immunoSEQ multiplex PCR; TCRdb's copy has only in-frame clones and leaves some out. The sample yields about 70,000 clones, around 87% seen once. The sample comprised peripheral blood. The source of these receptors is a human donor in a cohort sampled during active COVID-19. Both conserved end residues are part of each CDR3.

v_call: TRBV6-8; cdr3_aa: CASSSWFSGGSYEQYF
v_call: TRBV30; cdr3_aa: CAWSVPSGGTDTQYF
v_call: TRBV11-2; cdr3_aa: CASSLTGNDQPQHF
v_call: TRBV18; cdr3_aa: CASSGGAEDTEAFF
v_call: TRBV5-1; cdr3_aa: CASSLNRPAGGAFGELFF
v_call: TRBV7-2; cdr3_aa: CASSLDGTIRNTQYF
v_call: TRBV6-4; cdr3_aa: CASSRDMNTEAFF
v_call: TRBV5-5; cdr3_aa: CASSFLGLYGYTF
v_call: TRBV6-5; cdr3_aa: CATRMWAPKLDEQFF
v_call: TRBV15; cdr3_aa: CATSSSKGGGYEQYF
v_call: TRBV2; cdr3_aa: CASSAARSGELFF
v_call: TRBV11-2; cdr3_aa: CASSASGTSRGYNEQFF
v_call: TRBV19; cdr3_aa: CASSMGGMAEAFF
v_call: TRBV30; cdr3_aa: CAWAQGGSQPQHF
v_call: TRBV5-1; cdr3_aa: CASSLGPGGNNQPQHF
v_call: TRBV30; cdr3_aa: CAWSLGGYEQYF
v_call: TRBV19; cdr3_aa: CASSLPGTARANYGYTF
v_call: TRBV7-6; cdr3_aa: CASSQGQGGGNTIYF
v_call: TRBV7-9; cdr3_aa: CASSSLGLAGGSSYEQYF
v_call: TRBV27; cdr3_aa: CASSRTGGNYGYTF
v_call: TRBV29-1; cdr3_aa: CSVEATGIPDQPQHF
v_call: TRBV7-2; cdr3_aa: CASSLTVPGQSYEQYF
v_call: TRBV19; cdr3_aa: CASSIGQGMDGYTF
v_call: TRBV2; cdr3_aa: CASGGTGANQPQHF
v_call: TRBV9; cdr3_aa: CASSARTGLNEKLFF
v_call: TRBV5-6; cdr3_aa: CASSYHTSGAYNEQFF
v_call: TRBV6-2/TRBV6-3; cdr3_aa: CASSYTLGRAPQETQYF
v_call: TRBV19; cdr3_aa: CASSIGGLAGSTYNEQFF
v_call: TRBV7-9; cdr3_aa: CASSPTWADEQFF
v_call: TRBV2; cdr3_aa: CASSEASRSGSYEQYF
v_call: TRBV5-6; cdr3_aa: CASSPGQGYEQFF
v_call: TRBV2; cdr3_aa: CASSDPQQGKESYNEQFF
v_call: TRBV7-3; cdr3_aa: CRGSPPYGYTF
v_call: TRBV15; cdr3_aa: CATSSGQGARDTQYF
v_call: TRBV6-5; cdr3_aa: CASFFPGLAEAFF
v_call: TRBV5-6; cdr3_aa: CASSLSLWWQSSQETQYF
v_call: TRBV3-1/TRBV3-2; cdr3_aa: CASSQDPRPGELFF
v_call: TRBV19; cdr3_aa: CASTGTANSNQPQHF
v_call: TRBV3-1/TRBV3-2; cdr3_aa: CASSQGLAGARSRTGELFF
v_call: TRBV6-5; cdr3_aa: CASSSTGRLETQYF
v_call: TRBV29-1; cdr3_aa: CSVEDQDGQPQHF
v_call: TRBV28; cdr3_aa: CASSDSGDSTDTQYF
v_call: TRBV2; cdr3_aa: CASSYGQPQHF
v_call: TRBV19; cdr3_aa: CASSISGYNEQFF
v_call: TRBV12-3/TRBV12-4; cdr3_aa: CASSRGFTGELFF
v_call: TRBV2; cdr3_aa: CASSMTPPDTQYF
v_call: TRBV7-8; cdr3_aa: CASSLGTGLGYNEQFF
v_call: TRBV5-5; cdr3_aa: CASSFGTGGNYGYTF
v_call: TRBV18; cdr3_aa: CASSPVAVKGAEAFF
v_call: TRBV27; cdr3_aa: CASSLSGTVSSYEQYF
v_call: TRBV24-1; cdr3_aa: CATSDFYGHDNYNEQFF
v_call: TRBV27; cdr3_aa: CASSLFGSQAELFF
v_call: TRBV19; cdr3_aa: CASSITFSYEQYF